This TCR beta chain was captured in a study of CD8+CD57+ T cells in acquired aplastic anemia. On the study more broadly: Yields of DNA that came from sorted CD4+ and CD8+ cells averaged approximately 3.5 ug. Whole-study results and caveats: No significant patient-versus-control difference appeared in CD8+ Simpson's diversity.

On this clonotype itself: Antigen unknown. Given a much more abundant clone one base away, this may be a read error.

This CDR3 is 12 amino acids long. Germline assignment: CDR1 LGHDT and CDR2 YNNKEL (reference sequence). The use of genomic DNA as template underpinned the TCR beta VDJ and CDR3 profiling. In TCRdb, the reads were re-called with MiXCR into one record per CDR3 protein. The table has 250,000 to 350,000 distinct CDR3 sequences, 55% to 60% seen once. The sequenced sample consisted of sorted CD4+, CD8+, or CD8+CD57+ T cells (not recorded which) from PBMCs. The genes are TRBV3-1 and TRBJ1-2; D is uncertain. The TCR was taken from a human donor with severe aplastic anemia or a healthy control (not recorded which). In nucleotides, the CDR3 is TGTGCCAGCAGCCATGATGTCAAGGGCCTCCTATTC. It yields the protein CASSHDVKGLLF.